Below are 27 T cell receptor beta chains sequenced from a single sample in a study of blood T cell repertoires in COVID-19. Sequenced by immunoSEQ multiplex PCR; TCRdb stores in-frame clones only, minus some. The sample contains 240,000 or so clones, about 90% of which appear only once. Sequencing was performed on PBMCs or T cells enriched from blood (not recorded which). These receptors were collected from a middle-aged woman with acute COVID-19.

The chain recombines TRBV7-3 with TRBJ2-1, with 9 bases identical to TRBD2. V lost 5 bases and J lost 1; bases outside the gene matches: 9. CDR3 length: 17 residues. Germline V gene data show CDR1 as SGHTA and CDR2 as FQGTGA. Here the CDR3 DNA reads TGTGCCAGCAGCCCCAGGGCTAGCGGGAATTCCTACAATGAGCAGTTCTTC. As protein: CASSPRASGNSYNEQFF. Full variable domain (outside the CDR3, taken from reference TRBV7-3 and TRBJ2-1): GAGVSQTPSNKVTEKGKYVELRCDPISGHTALYWYRQSLGQGPEFLIYFQGTGAADDSGLPNDRFFAVRPEGSVSTLKIQRTERGDSAVYLCASSPRASGNSYNEQFFGPGTRLTVL.

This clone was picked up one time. CDR3 sequence: CASSLGTGGLYNEQFF. The CDR3 region has the DNA TGTGCCAGCAGCTTAGGGACAGGGGGATTGTACAATGAGCAGTTCTTC. This chain connects TRBV11-3 to TRBJ2-1; TRBD1 agrees at 10 bases. Per the germline V gene, CDR1 is SGHNT and CDR2 is YENEEA. The CDR3 contains 16 residues. V lost 1 base, J lost 4 bases, and 4 bases stayed unmatched.

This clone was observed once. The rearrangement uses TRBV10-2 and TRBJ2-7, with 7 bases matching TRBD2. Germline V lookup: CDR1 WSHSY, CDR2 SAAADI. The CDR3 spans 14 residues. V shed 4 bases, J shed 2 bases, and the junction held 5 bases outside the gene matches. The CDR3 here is CASSGREVPYEQYF. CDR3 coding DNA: TGCGCCAGCAGTGGACGGGAGGTACCCTACGAGCAGTACTTC.

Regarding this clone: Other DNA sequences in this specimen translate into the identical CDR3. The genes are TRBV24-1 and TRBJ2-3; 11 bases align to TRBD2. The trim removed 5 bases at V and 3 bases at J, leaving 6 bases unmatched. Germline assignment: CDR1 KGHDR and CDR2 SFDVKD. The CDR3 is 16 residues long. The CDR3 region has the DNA TGTGCCACCAGTGGTGAACTAGCGGGAGCGACAGATACGCAGTATTTT. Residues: CATSGELAGATDTQYF.

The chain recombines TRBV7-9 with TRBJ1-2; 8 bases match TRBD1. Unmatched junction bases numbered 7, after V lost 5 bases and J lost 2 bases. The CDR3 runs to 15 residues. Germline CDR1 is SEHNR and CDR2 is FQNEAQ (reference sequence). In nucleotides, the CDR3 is TGTGCCAGCAGCCGAGGACAGGGAGAAAACTATGGCTACACCTTC. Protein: CASSRGQGENYGYTF.

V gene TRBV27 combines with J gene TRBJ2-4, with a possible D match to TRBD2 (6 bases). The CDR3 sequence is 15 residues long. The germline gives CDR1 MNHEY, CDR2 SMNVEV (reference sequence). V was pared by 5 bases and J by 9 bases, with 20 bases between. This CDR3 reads CASSAMETSLGIQYF. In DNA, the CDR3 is TGTGCCAGCAGTGCTATGGAGACTAGTTTGGGCATTCAGTACTTC.

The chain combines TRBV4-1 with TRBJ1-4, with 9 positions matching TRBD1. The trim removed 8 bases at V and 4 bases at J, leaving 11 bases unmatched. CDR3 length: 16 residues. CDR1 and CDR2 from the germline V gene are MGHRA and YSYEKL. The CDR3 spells CASRDREGAYNEKLFF. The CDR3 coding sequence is TGCGCCAGCCGGGACAGGGAGGGGGCCTATAATGAAAAACTGTTTTTT.

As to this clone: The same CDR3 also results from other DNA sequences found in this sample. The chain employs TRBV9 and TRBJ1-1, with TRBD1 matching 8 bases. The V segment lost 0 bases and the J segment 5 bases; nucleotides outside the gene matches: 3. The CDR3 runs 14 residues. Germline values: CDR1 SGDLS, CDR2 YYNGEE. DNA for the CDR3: TGTGCCAGCAGCGTAGGACAGGGGTCGACTGAAGCTTTCTTT. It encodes CASSVGQGSTEAFF.

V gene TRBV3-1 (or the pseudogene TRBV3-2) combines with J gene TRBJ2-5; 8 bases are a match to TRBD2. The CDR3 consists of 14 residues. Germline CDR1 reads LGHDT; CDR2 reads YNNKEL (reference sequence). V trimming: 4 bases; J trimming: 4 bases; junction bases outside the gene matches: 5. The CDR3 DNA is TGTGCCAGCAGCCTCACCAGCGGGAGAGAGACCCAGTACTTC. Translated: CASSLTSGRETQYF.

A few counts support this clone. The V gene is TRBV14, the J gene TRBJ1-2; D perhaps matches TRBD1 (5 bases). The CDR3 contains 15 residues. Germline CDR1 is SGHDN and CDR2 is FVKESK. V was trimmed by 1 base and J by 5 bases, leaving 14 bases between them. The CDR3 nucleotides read TGTGCCAGCAGCCAAGTGGGGGGTCATATATATGGCTACACCTTC. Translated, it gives CASSQVGGHIYGYTF.

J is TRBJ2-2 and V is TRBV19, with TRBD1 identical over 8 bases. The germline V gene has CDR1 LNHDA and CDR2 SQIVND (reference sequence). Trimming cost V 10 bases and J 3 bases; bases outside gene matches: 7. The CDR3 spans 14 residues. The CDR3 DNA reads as TGTGCCACTACGACAGGGGCCTACACCGGGGAGCTGTTTTTT. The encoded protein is CATTTGAYTGELFF.

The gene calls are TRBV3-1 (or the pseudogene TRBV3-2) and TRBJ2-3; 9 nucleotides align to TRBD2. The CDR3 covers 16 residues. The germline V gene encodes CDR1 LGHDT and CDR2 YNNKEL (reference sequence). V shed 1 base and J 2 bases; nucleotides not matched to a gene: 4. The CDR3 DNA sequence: TGTGCCAGCAGCCAAGCTTGGACTAGCGTCACAGATACGCAGTATTTT. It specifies CASSQAWTSVTDTQYF.

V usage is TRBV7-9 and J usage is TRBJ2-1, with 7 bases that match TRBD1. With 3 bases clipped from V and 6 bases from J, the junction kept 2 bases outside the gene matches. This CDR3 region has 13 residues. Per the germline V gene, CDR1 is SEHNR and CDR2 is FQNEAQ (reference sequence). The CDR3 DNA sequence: TGTGCCAGCAGCTTGGGACAGTTCAATGAGCAGTTCTTC. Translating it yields CASSLGQFNEQFF.

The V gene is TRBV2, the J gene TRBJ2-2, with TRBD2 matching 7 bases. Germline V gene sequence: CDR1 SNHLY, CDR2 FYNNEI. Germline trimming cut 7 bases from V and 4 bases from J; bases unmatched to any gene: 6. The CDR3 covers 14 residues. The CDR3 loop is CASTDPGGTGELFF. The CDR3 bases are TGTGCCAGCACGGACCCGGGGGGCACCGGGGAGCTGTTTTTT.

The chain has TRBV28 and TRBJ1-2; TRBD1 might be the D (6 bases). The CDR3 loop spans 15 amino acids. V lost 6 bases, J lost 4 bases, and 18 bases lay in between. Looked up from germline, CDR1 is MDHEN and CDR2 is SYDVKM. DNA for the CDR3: TGTGCCAGCAGGAAGGCGCCAGGGGCCCTCTATGGCTACACCTTC. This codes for CASRKAPGALYGYTF.

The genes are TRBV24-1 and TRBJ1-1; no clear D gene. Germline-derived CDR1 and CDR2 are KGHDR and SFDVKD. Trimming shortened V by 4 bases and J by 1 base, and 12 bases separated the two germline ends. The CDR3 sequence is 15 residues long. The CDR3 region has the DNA TGTGCCACCAGTGACTCCAAATTCGGGAACACTGAAGCTTTCTTT. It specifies CATSDSKFGNTEAFF.

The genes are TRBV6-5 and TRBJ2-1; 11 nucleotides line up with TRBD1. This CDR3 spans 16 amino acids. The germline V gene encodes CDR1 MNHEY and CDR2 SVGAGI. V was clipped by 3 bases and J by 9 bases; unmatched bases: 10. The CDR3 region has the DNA TGTGCCAGCAGTTATCCTAGGAGGACAGGGGGCTTTGAGCAGTTCTTC. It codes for CASSYPRRTGGFEQFF.

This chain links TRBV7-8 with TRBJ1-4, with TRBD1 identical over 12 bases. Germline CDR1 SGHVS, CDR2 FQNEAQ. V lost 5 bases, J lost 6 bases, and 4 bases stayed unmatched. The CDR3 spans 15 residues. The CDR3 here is CASSEGTGGYEKLFF. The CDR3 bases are TGTGCCAGCAGCGAAGGGACAGGGGGCTATGAAAAACTGTTTTTT.

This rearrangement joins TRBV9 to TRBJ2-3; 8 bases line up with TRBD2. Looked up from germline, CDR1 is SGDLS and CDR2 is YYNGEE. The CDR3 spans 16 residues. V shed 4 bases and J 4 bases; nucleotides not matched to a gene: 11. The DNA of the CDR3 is TGTGCCAGCAGCAAAGAAAGCGGGAGAACGGCAGATACGCAGTATTTT. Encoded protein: CASSKESGRTADTQYF.

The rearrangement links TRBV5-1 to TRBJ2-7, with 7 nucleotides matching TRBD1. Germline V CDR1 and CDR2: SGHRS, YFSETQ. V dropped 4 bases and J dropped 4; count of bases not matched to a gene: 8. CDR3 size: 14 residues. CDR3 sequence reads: CASSTDREGYEQYF. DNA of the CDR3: TGCGCCAGCAGCACCGACAGGGAAGGTTACGAGCAGTACTTC.

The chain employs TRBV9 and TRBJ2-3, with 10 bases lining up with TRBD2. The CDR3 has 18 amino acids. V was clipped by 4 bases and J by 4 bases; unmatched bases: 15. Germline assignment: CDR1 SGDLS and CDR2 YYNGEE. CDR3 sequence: CASSPGPLGTSVPDTQYF. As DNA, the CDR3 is TGTGCCAGCAGCCCAGGCCCCCTCGGGACTAGCGTGCCAGATACGCAGTATTTT.

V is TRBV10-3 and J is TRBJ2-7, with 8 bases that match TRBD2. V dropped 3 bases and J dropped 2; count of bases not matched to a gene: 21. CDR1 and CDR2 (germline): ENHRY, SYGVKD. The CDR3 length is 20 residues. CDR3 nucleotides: TGTGCCATCAGTGAATTCCTGGAACAGCGGGAGCTTAAGGGGGCCTACGAGCAGTACTTC. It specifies CAISEFLEQRELKGAYEQYF.

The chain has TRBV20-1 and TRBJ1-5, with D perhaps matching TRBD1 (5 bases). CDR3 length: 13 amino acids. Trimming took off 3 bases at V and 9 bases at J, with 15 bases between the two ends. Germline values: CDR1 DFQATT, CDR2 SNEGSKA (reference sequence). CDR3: CSASEGPVGPQHF. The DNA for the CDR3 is TGCAGTGCTAGTGAGGGGCCGGTTGGGCCCCAGCATTTT.

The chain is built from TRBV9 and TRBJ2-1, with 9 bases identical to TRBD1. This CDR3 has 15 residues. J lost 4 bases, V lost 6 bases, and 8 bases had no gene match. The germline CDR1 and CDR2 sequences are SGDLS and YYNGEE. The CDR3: CASTFRDREYNEQFF. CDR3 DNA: TGTGCCAGCACCTTCCGGGACAGGGAATACAATGAGCAGTTCTTC. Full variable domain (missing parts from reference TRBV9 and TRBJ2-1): DSGVTQTPKHLITATGQRVTLRCSPRSGDLSVYWYQQSLDQGLQFLIQYYNGEERAKGNILERFSAQQFPDLHSELNLSSLELGDSALYFCASTFRDREYNEQFFGPGTRLTVL.

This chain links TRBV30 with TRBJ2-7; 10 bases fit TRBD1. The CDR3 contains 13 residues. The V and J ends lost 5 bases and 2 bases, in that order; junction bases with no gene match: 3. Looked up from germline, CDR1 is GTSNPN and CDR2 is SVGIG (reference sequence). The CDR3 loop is CAWGQGDAYEQYF. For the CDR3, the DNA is TGTGCCTGGGGACAGGGGGATGCCTACGAGCAGTACTTC.

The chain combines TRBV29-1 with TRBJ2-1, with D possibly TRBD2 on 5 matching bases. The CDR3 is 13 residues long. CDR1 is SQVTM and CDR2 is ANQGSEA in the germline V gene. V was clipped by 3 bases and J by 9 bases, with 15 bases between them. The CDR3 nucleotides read TGCAGCGTTGATCATCGTCTAGCCGGTGAGCAGTTCTTC. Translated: CSVDHRLAGEQFF.

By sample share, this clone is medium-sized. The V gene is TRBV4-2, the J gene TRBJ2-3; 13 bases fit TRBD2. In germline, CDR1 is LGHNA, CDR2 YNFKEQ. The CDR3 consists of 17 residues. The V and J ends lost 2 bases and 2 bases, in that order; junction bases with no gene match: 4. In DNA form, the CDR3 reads TGTGCCAGCAGCCAACTGGGACTAGCGGGACCCACAGATACGCAGTATTTT. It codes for CASSQLGLAGPTDTQYF.